A selection of T cell receptor beta chains follows, all from one sample in a study of OX40 agonist ivuxolimab in advanced cancers. Here immunoSEQ multiplex PCR was the method, and the copy in TCRdb shows in-frame clones only, minus some. The data contain tens of thousands of clones, 87% of them singletons. Sequencing used CD4+ or CD8+ T cells sorted from blood, obtained in a trial of the OX40 agonist ivuxolimab. The receptors were sampled from an adult with an advanced solid tumor such as melanoma, head and neck, liver or kidney cancer. Both conserved end residues are part of each CDR3. A D gene is named only where the DNA matches it firmly. Where a row states a size, it is once, few, many or the class of an expanded clone; other rows omit it.

.	TRBV5-1	20	TRBD1	TRBJ2-5	CASSQTTDRARIFFQETQYF	TGCGCCAGCAGCCAGACGACGGACAGGGCCCGAATTTTTTTTCAAGAGACCCAGTACTTC
few	TRBV15	14	.	TRBJ1-5	CATSRSYSNQPQHF	TGTGCCACCAGCAGATCCTATAGCAATCAGCCCCAGCATTTT
.	TRBV28	13	TRBD2	TRBJ2-7	CAGRTSGSYEQYF	TGTGCCGGAAGGACTAGCGGTTCGTACGAGCAGTACTTC
.	TRBV7-6	14	TRBD2	TRBJ2-5	CASSLGLAQETQYF	TGTGCCAGCAGCCTTGGACTAGCCCAAGAGACCCAGTACTTC
.	TRBV18	13	.	TRBJ2-2	CASSSQGTGELFF	TGTGCCAGCTCATCCCAGGGTACCGGGGAGCTGTTTTTT
.	TRBV10-2	13	.	TRBJ2-1	CASSVQGYNEQFF	TGCGCCAGCAGTGTCCAGGGTTACAATGAGCAGTTCTTC
.	TRBV4-1	14	.	TRBJ1-5	CASSQTRRGQPQHF	TGCGCCAGCAGCCAGACCCGTCGGGGTCAGCCCCAGCATTTT
few	TRBV28	14	.	TRBJ1-1	CASSPPGEGTEAFF	TGTGCCAGCAGCCCCCCGGGGGAGGGCACTGAAGCTTTCTTT
.	TRBV27	14	TRBD1	TRBJ1-5	CASSGTGFTQPQHF	TGTGCCAGCAGCGGGACAGGGTTTACTCAGCCCCAGCATTTT
.	TRBV6-1	14	.	TRBJ1-4	CATQGSLHNEKLFF	TGTGCCACGCAGGGTTCTCTCCATAATGAAAAACTGTTTTTT